Listed below are T cell receptor beta chains from one sample, sequenced in a study of T cells in Graves' hyperthyroidism and ophthalmopathy. TCRdb re-analysed the multiplex PCR reads in MiXCR, keeping a single row per CDR3 protein. The sample has fewer than 550,000 distinct CDR3 sequences; approximately 14% are singletons. Sequenced input: blood. The receptors derive from a woman in her late teens or twenties with Graves' hyperthyroidism. CDR3s include the opening cysteine and the closing phenylalanine or tryptophan. A D gene is named only where the DNA matches it firmly. Not all rows give a size; the values are once, few, many and, for expanded clones, a class.

TRBV2	TRBJ2-5	.	16	many	TGTGCCAGCATCACGATTGGGGAAACGCCGCAAGAGACCCAGTACTTC	CASITIGETPQETQYF
TRBV7-9	TRBJ2-2	TRBD2	19	many	TGTGCCAGCAGCTCGGCCGGACTTAGCGGGAGAAGGAACACCGGGGAGCTGTTTTTT	CASSSAGLSGRRNTGELFF
TRBV10-3	TRBJ2-3	.	12	many	TGTGCCATCGCAGCTAGCACAGATACGCAGTATTTT	CAIAASTDTQYF
TRBV28	TRBJ2-7	TRBD2	14	.	TGTGCCAGCAGTTTAGACGGGGGGGACTACGAGCAGTACTTC	CASSLDGGDYEQYF
TRBV12-3/TRBV12-4	TRBJ1-2	.	13	many	TGTGCCAGCAGTTTTGGGACTAACTATGGCTACACCTTC	CASSFGTNYGYTF
TRBV19	TRBJ1-5	TRBD1	16	many	TGTGCCAGTAGCTCTCCGGGACAGGGGGGCAATCAGCCCCAGCATTTT	CASSSPGQGGNQPQHF
TRBV19	TRBJ1-1	.	13	many	TGTGCCAGTAGCTCACAGGAGAACACTGAAGCTTTCTTT	CASSSQENTEAFF
TRBV12-3/TRBV12-4	TRBJ1-2	.	14	few	TGTGCCAGCAGTTTACGCCACTCCAACTATGGCTACACCTTC	CASSLRHSNYGYTF
TRBV20-1	TRBJ1-2	TRBD1	15	.	TGCAGTGCTTCCACCACGACAGGGAATTTCTATGGCTACACCTTC	CSASTTTGNFYGYTF
TRBV4-1	TRBJ1-4	.	16	few	TGCGCCAGCAGCCTACAAGTTGGGGCTGGGGATGAAAAACTGTTTTTT	CASSLQVGAGDEKLFF
TRBV4-1	TRBJ2-7	.	17	many	TGCGCCAGCAGCCAAGTAGGTGGAGGGGACAGCGCCTACGAGCAGTACTTC	CASSQVGGGDSAYEQYF
TRBV3-1	TRBJ1-1	.	15	many	TGTGCCAGCAGCCAAGAATGGGACATGAACACTGAAGCTTTCTTT	CASSQEWDMNTEAFF
TRBV11-2	TRBJ1-2	.	14	many	TGTGCCAGCAGCTTAGTCAAGGGGGGATATGGCTACACCTTC	CASSLVKGGYGYTF
TRBV7-2	TRBJ1-4	.	14	.	TGTGCCAGCAGCTTAGAAGGGGCGATCGGAAAACTGTTTTTT	CASSLEGAIGKLFF
TRBV6-2/TRBV6-3	TRBJ2-7	TRBD1	17	.	TGTGCCAGCAGTTACCCACCGGGACAGGGGGCCGCCTACGAGCAGTACTTC	CASSYPPGQGAAYEQYF
TRBV11-2	TRBJ2-5	TRBD1	16	many	TGTGCCAGCAGCCCATTACAGGGGGCGGCCGAAGAGACCCAGTACTTC	CASSPLQGAAEETQYF
TRBV15	TRBJ2-7	.	14	.	TGTGCCACCAGCAGAGATCTGGGGCCGGGCGAGCAGTACTTC	CATSRDLGPGEQYF
TRBV30	TRBJ1-4	.	12	many	TGTGCCTGGAGTCATAAGGGCGTGAAACTGTTTTTT	CAWSHKGVKLFF
TRBV6-5	TRBJ1-2	.	17	.	TGTGCCAGCAGTTACGGGGGGGGCGCTACAAGGAACTATGGCTACACCTTC	CASSYGGGATRNYGYTF
TRBV5-1	TRBJ1-3	.	14	.	TGCGCCAGCAGCCCCGTGGGCAGAGGAAACACCATATATTTT	CASSPVGRGNTIYF
TRBV7-2	TRBJ1-1	TRBD1	14	.	TGTGCCAGCAGCCCCCGGGACAGGGAGGTTGATGCTTTCTTT	CASSPRDREVDAFF
TRBV19	TRBJ1-2	.	14	few	TGTGCCAGTAGTATGGCCAGGGATAACTATGGCTACACCTTC	CASSMARDNYGYTF